This T cell receptor beta chain appears in the sequencing data of a study of blood T cell repertoires in COVID-19 (dated by TCRdb to between 2020 and 2021). Some background on the complete study: Collaborator samples came from the United States, Italy and Spain and covered acute and convalescent phases of COVID-19. The repertoires were released in a freely available public database intended as a resource for research on the immune response to SARS-CoV-2. The samples were drawn from two sources: the first 160 participants of the ongoing ImmuneRACE study, and about 1,300 subjects contributed by 6 global collaborators. Sample metadata almost always included a de-identified subject ID, COVID-19 status, age in years and sex. The material from the prospective study consisted of cDNA or gDNA derived from T cells, B-cell-depleted T cells, or PBMCs. Subjects who had been exposed to COVID-19, were actively infected with it, or had recovered from it provided the deeply sampled blood TCRbeta repertoires that made up the dataset. Where available, HLA class I and class II types were taken from metadata supplied by the sample provider and were not determined by assay-based typing. What the authors observed across the whole study: The quantity of clinical and demographic metadata differed by source and by participant and was supplied without curation.

In regard to this clone: Its antigen remains unidentified. No base-level quality is on record; no much larger clone is a single base apart.

TCRbeta CDR3 regions were amplified from genomic DNA by means of the immunoSEQ Assay, a bias-controlled multiplex PCR. The original methods were these. The number of nucleated cells in each sample was estimated by amplification of reference gene primers within the assay. Sequence reads were collapsed and filtered to measure the absolute abundance of every unique TCRbeta CDR3 rearrangement. For each sample, productive Simpson clonality was calculated by taking the square root of Simpson's diversity index across productive rearrangements. The table comes from immuneACCESS by way of TCRdb, which keeps in-frame sequences with V and J called. Part of the clones is missing from these tables; in studies checked, under half for an unresolved V gene and the rest for unknown reasons. That table is the source of V, J and clone size, and D and trimming were worked out from the DNA. Across this sample there are 140,000 or so clones, with roughly 86% seen only once. The ten most abundant clones make up 1.5% to 2% of the sample.

From the cysteine through the phenylalanine, the CDR3 covers 14 amino acids. Only the CDR3 DNA is retained, 42 bases long and in frame from the first base. The germline V gene encodes CDR1 MDHEN and CDR2 SYDVKM. Here V drops 3 bases and J drops 1 base, and the junction holds 1 base not matched to any gene. The collaborating institutions used their own protocols to collect whole blood in K2EDTA tubes. For TCRbeta analysis, collaborators shipped samples as frozen whole blood, isolated PBMCs, or DNA extracted from either of those sample types. This sequence originates from a man aged 70 or older with acute or convalescent COVID-19. The receptor chain draws on TRBV28 and TRBJ1-1, and TRBD1 aligns with 8 junction nucleotides. Material: peripheral blood. The DNA sequence is given as TGTGCCAGCAGTTTTGGGACAGGGAACACTGAAGCTTTCTTT. Its protein product is CASSFGTGNTEAFF.